Shown below are 12 T cell receptor beta chains from a single sample sequenced in a study of CD8+ T cells in alopecia areata. RNA extraction was followed by reverse transcription into cDNA, which acted as the sequencing template. The data were produced by immunoSEQ multiplex PCR, yet TCRdb's version contains in-frame clones alone and is incomplete. The table lists more than 200,000 clones, less than 80% of them singletons. This specimen was CD4+ T cells sorted from blood, taken at week 0. These receptors were obtained from a human donor with alopecia areata.

This clone was seen just once. This chain connects TRBV11-2 to TRBJ2-1, with no clear D. V was clipped by 0 bases and J by 9 bases, with 9 bases between them. The germline V gene encodes CDR1 SGHAT and CDR2 FQNNGV. This CDR3 comprises 13 residues. The CDR3 here is CASSLDLLGEQFF. The CDR3 DNA sequence: TGTGCCAGCAGCTTAGACTTGCTCGGTGAGCAGTTCTTC.

J is TRBJ2-3 and V is TRBV29-1; TRBD2 matches 8 bases. The germline V gene encodes CDR1 SQVTM and CDR2 ANQGSEA. The CDR3 extends over 15 amino acids. Unmatched junction bases numbered 7, after V lost 3 bases and J lost 2 bases. CDR3 nucleotides: TGCAGCGTTGACATGGCGGGGGGTCCCACAGATACGCAGTATTTT. As protein: CSVDMAGGPTDTQYF.

This clone was counted between two and nine times. The chain recombines TRBV4-1 with TRBJ1-4; D gene uncertain. CDR1 MGHRA and CDR2 YSYEKL come from the germline V gene. Trimming removed 0 bases from V and 5 bases from J, with 4 bases in between. The CDR3 is 13 residues long. This CDR3 reads CASSQDYNEKLFF. The CDR3 region has the DNA TGCGCCAGCAGCCAAGACTACAATGAAAAACTGTTTTTT.

The CDR3 DNA is TGCAGCGTTGGTCTTGTGGAGGGGGAGACCCAGTACTTC. Its translation is CSVGLVEGETQYF. This chain uses TRBV29-1 with TRBJ2-5, with D perhaps TRBD2 (6 bases). The CDR3 has 13 residues. Trimming cost V 4 bases and J 5 bases, with 14 bases left between them. CDR1 is SQVTM and CDR2 is ANQGSEA in the germline V gene.

The chain couples TRBV5-1 to TRBJ2-7; TRBD2 is a possible D gene (6 bases). This CDR3 spans 16 amino acids. Trimming cost V 0 bases and J 1 base, with 14 bases left between them. Germline CDR1 and CDR2: SGHRS and YFSETQ. The CDR3 DNA sequence: TGCGCCAGCAGCTTGGTGGCTCCCGGGGGATCCTACGAGCAGTACTTC. Translated, it gives CASSLVAPGGSYEQYF.

This sequence joins TRBV7-2 and TRBJ2-5; the D call may be TRBD1 or TRBD2 (5 bases each). This CDR3 is built from 17 residues. Germline-derived CDR1 and CDR2 are SGHTA and FQGNSA. The V gene lost 4 bases and the J gene lost 2 bases, with 20 bases spanning the gap. The CDR3 spells CASSSSWGRVNQETQYF. CDR3 nucleotides: TGTGCCAGCAGCTCTAGTTGGGGACGCGTGAATCAAGAGACCCAGTACTTC.

The chain is built from TRBV11-1 and TRBJ1-2; 10 bases match TRBD1. Trimming removed 0 bases from V and 7 bases from J; junction bases left unmatched: 11. The length of the CDR3 is 17 residues. CDR1 and CDR2 from the germline V gene are SGHAT and FQDESV (reference sequence). CDR3 loop: CASSLARDRGLLGGYTF. DNA of the CDR3: TGTGCCAGCAGCTTAGCCCGGGACAGGGGACTGCTGGGTGGCTACACCTTC.

There are a few counts of this clone. This sequence joins TRBV10-3 and TRBJ2-7; TRBD2 might be the D (5 bases). There are 14 residues in the CDR3. CDR1 is ENHRY and CDR2 is SYGVKD in the germline V gene. Trimming took 10 bases from V and 4 from J, leaving 20 bases between them. The CDR3 loop is CATRGTRVGYEQYF. The CDR3 DNA follows: TGTGCCACCAGAGGTACGAGGGTGGGATACGAGCAGTACTTC.

The chain uses TRBV5-6 and TRBJ2-1; a possible D gene is TRBD1 (5 bases). Per germline, CDR1 SGHDT and CDR2 YYEEEE. V lost 7 bases to trimming and J lost 4 bases, with 18 bases between them. The CDR3 runs 15 residues. The CDR3 sequence is CASALGRVTYNEQFF. The CDR3 DNA follows: TGTGCCAGCGCCCTCGGCAGGGTTACATACAATGAGCAGTTCTTC.

This sequence joins TRBV6-6 and TRBJ2-5; D might be TRBD1 (6 bases). CDR1 is MNHNY and CDR2 is SVGAGI in the germline V gene (reference sequence). This CDR3 has 15 amino acids. Trimming cost V 2 bases and J 4 bases, with 14 bases left between them. Here the CDR3 reads CASSYRGGAGETQYF. The CDR3, as DNA: TGTGCCAGCAGTTACCGTGGGGGCGCCGGAGAGACCCAGTACTTC.

By frequency in the sample, this clone is medium-sized. The V call is TRBV4-1, the J call TRBJ2-2; D remains ambiguous. The CDR3 has 16 residues. Germline V gives CDR1 MGHRA, CDR2 YSYEKL. The V end was cut by 5 bases, the J end by 0 bases, with 13 bases between. The DNA of the CDR3 is TGCGCCAGCAGCGATTGGGGTAAACCGAACACCGGGGAGCTGTTTTTT. This encodes CASSDWGKPNTGELFF.

The V gene is TRBV4-1, the J gene TRBJ1-2, with D unresolved. Germline assignment: CDR1 MGHRA and CDR2 YSYEKL. The CDR3 is 14 amino acids. The ends were cut back, 0 bases at V and 8 bases at J, with 13 bases in the middle. CDR3 region: CASSQDSGIGGYTF. CDR3 nucleotide sequence: TGCGCCAGCAGCCAAGACTCCGGGATTGGAGGCTACACCTTC.